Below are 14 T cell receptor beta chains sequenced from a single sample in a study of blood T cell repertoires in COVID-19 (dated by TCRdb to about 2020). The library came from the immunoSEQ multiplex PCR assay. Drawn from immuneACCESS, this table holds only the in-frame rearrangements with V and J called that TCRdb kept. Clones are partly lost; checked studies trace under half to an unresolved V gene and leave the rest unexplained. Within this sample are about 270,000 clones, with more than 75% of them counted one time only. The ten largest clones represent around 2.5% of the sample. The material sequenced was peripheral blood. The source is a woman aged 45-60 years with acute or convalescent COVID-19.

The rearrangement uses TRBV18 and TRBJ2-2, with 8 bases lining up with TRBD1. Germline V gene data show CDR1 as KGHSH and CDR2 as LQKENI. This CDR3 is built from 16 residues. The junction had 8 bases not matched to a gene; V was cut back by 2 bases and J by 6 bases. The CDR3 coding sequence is TGTGCCAGCTCACCAATGACAGGGGAGTTGTCCGGGGAGCTGTTTTTT. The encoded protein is CASSPMTGELSGELFF.

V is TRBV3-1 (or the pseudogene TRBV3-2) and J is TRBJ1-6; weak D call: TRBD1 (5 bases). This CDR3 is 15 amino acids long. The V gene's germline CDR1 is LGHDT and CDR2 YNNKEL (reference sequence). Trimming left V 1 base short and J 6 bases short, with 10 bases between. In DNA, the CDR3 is TGTGCCAGCAGCCAAGTACGGCAGGGTAATTCACCCCTCCACTTT. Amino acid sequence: CASSQVRQGNSPLHF.

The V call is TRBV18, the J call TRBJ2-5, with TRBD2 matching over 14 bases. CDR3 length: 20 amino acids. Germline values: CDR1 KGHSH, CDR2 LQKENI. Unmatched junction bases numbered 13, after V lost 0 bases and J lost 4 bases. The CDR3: CASSPPGLAGDWVMGETQYF. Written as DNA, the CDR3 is TGTGCCAGCTCACCACCGGGACTAGCGGGAGATTGGGTCATGGGAGAGACCCAGTACTTC.

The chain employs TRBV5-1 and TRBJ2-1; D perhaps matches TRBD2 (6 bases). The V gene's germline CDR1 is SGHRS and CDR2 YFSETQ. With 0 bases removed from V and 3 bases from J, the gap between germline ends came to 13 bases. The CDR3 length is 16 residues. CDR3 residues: CASSLAYGSVYNEQFF. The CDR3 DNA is TGCGCCAGCAGCTTGGCATACGGGAGTGTCTACAATGAGCAGTTCTTC.

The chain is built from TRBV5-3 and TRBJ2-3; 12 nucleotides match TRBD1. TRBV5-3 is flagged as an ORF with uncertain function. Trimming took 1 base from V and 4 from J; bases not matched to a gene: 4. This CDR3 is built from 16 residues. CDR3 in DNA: TGTGCCAGAAGCTTGTTCGGGACAGGGGGCCCAGATACGCAGTATTTT. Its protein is CARSLFGTGGPDTQYF.

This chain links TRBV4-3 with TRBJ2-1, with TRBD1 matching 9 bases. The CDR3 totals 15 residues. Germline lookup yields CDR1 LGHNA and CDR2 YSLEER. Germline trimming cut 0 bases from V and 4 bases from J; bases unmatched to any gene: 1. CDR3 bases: TGCGCCAGCAGCCAAGAGACAGGGGGGTACAATGAGCAGTTCTTC. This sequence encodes CASSQETGGYNEQFF.

The CDR3 nucleotides are TGTGCCACCAGTGAATTTTACTCTGGCTCGGGAGCCACAGATACGCAGTATTTT. The encoded protein is CATSEFYSGSGATDTQYF. The rearrangement joins TRBV24-1 to TRBJ2-3; a possible D gene is TRBD2 (6 bases). Trimming cost V 4 bases and J 2 bases, with 21 bases left between them. The CDR3 is 18 amino acids. Germline assignment: CDR1 KGHDR and CDR2 SFDVKD.

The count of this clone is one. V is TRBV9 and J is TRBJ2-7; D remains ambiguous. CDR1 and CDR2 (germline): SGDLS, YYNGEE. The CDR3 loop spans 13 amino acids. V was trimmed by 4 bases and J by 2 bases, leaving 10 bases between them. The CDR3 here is CASSQTTTYEQYF. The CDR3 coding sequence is TGTGCCAGCAGCCAAACAACAACCTACGAGCAGTACTTC.

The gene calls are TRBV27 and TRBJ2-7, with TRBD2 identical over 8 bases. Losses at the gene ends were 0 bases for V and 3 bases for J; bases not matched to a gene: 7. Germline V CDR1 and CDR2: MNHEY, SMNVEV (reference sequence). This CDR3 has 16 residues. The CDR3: CASSLSGGGAIYEQYF. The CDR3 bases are TGTGCCAGCAGTTTATCCGGGGGGGGCGCGATCTACGAGCAGTACTTC.

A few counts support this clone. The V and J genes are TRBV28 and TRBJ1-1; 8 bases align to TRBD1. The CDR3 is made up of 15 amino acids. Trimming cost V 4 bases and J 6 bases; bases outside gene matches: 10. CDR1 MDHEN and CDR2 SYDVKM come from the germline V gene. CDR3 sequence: CASSSLDRASPEAFF. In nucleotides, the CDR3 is TGTGCCAGCAGTTCACTGGACAGGGCGTCTCCTGAAGCTTTCTTT.

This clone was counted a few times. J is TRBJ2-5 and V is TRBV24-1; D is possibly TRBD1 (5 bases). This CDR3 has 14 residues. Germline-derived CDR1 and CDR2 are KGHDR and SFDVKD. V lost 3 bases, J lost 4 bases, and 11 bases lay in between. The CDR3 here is CATSDVRQRETQYF. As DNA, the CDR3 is TGTGCCACCAGTGATGTCCGACAGAGAGAGACCCAGTACTTC.

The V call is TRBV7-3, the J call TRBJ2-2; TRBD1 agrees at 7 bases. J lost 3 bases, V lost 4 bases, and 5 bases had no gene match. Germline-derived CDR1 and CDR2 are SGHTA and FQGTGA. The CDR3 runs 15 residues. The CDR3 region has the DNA TGTGCCAGCAGCTCACAGGGGAAGGACACCGGGGAGCTGTTTTTT. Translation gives CASSSQGKDTGELFF.

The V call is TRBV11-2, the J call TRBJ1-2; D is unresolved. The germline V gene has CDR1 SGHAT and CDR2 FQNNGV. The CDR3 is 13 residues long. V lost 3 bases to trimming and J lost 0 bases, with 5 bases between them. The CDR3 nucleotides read TGTGCCAGCAGCTTTGGAGCTAACTATGGCTACACCTTC. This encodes CASSFGANYGYTF.

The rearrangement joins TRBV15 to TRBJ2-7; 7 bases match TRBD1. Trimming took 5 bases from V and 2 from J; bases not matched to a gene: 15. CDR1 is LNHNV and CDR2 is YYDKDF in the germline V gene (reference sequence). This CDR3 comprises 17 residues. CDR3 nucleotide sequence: TGTGCCACCAGCCCTATGTGGGGGACAGACTTTACCTACGAGCAGTACTTC. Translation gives CATSPMWGTDFTYEQYF.